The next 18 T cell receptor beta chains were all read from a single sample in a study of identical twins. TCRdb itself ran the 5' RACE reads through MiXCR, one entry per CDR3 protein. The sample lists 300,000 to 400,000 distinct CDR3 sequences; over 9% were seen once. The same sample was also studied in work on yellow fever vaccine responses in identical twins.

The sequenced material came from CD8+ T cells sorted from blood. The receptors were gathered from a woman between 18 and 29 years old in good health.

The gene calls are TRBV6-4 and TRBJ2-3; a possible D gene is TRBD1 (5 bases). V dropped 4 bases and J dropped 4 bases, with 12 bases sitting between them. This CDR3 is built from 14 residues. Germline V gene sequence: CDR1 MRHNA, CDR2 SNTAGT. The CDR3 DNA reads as TGTGCCAGCAGTGGGGGCCTAGTCCCAGATACGCAGTATTTT. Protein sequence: CASSGGLVPDTQYF.

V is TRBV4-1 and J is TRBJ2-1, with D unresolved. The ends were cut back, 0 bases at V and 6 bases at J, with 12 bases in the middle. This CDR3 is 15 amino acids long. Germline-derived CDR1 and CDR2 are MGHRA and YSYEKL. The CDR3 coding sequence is TGCGCCAGCAGCCAAGAACACAATGGCGGCAATGAGCAGTTCTTC. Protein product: CASSQEHNGGNEQFF.

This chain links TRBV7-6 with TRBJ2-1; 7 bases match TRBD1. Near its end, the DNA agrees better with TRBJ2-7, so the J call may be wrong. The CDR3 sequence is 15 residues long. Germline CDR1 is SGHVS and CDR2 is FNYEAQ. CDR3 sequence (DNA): TGTGCCAGCACCCAAAGACAGGGTGTGGTCAATGAGCAGTACTTC. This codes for CASTQRQGVVNEQYF.

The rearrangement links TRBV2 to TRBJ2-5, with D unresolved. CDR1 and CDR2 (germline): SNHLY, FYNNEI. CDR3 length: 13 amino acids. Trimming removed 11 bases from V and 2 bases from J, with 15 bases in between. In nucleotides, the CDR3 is TGTGCCGGGATAGGAGTGTGGCAAGAGACCCAGTACTTC. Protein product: CAGIGVWQETQYF.

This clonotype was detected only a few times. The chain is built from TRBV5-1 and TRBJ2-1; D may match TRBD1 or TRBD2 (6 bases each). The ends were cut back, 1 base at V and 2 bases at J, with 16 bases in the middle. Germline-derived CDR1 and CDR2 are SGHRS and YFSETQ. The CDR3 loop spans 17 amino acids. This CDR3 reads CASSLNLEGGPYNEQFF. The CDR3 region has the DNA TGCGCCAGCAGCTTGAATCTCGAGGGGGGACCCTACAATGAGCAGTTCTTC.

The CDR3: CASSVDGLADSTDTQYF. CDR3 in DNA: TGTGCCAGCAGCGTAGATGGACTAGCGGACAGCACAGATACGCAGTATTTT. The chain has TRBV9 and TRBJ2-3; 10 bases line up with TRBD2. The CDR3 length is 17 residues. Per germline, CDR1 SGDLS and CDR2 YYNGEE. The J segment lost 0 bases and the V segment lost 0 bases, leaving 4 bases of the junction unmatched.

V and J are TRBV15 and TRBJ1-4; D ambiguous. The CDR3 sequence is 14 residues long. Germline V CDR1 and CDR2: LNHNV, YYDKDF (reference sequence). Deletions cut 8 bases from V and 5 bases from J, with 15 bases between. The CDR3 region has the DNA TGTGCCACCGCCCATGGTTTCTCAAATGAAAAACTGTTTTTT. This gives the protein CATAHGFSNEKLFF.

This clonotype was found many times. The CDR3, as DNA: TGTGCCAGCAGCATAAACCCGAGGAACACCGGGGAGCTGTTTTTT. Residues: CASSINPRNTGELFF. V gene TRBV12-3 or TRBV12-4 combines with J gene TRBJ2-2, with unresolved D. The CDR3 has 15 residues. The ends were cut back, 6 bases at V and 1 base at J, with 12 bases in the middle.

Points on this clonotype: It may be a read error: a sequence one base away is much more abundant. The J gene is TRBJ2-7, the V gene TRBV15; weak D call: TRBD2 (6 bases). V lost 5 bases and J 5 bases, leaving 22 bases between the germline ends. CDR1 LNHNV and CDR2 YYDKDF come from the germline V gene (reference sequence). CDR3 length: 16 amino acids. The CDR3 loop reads CATSGSPGTCIDEQYF. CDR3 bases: TGTGCCACCAGCGGTAGCCCCGGGACTTGTATTGACGAGCAGTACTTC.

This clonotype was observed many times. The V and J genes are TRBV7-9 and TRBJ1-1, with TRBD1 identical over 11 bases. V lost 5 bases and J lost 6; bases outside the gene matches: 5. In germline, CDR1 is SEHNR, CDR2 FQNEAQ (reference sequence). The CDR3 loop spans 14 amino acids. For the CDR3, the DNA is TGTGCCAGCAGCCTCGGACAGGGGGCCTCTGAAGCTTTCTTT. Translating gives CASSLGQGASEAFF.

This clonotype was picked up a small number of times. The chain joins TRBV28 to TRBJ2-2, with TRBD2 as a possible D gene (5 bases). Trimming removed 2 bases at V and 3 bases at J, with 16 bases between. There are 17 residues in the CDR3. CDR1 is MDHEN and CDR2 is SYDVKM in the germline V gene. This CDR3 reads CASSLLSGVWDTGELFF. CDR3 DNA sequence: TGTGCCAGCAGTTTACTCTCCGGGGTTTGGGACACCGGGGAGCTGTTTTTT.

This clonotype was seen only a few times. The CDR3 DNA sequence: TGTGCCAGCACCCCGGAGCCGGGGGGCTCCACAGATACGCAGTATTTT. This sequence encodes CASTPEPGGSTDTQYF. The genes are TRBV6-1 and TRBJ2-3; D may be TRBD2 (7 bases). The V and J ends lost 7 bases and 2 bases respectively, with 19 bases between them. This CDR3 region has 16 residues. Germline lookup yields CDR1 MNHNS and CDR2 SASEGT.

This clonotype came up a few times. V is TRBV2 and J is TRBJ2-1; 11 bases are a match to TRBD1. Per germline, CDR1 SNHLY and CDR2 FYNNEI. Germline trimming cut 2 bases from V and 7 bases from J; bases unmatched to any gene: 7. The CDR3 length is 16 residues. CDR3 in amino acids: CASSESGQGAWNEQFF. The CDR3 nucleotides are TGTGCCAGCAGTGAATCCGGACAGGGGGCGTGGAATGAGCAGTTCTTC.

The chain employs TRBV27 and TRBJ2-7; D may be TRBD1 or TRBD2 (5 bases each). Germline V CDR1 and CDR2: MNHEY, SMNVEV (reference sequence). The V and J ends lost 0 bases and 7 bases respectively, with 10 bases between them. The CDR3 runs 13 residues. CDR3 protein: CASSLSRDGEQYV. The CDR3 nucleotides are TGTGCCAGCAGTTTATCACGGGACGGAGAGCAGTACGTC.

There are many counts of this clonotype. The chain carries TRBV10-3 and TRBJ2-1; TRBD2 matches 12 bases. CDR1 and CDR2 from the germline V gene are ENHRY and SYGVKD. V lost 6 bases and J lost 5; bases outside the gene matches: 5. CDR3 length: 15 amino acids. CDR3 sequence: CAISASGGANNEQFF. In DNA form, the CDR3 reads TGTGCCATCAGCGCTAGCGGGGGGGCAAACAATGAGCAGTTCTTC.

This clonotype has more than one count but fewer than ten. For the CDR3, the DNA is TGTGCCAGCAGCTTAATAGCGGGAGGGCCCTCGGAGACCCAGTACTTC. Its translation: CASSLIAGGPSETQYF. This chain links TRBV7-9 with TRBJ2-5; 11 bases line up with TRBD2. CDR3 length: 16 amino acids. Trimming removed 2 bases from V and 5 bases from J; junction bases left unmatched: 7. The germline gives CDR1 SEHNR, CDR2 FQNEAQ (reference sequence).

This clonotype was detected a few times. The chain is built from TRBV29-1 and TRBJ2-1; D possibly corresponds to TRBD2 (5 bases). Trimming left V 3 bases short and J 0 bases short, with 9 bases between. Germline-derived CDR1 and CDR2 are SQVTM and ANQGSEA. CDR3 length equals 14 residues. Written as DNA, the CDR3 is TGCAGCGTTGATGTTCGGGGCTCCTACAATGAGCAGTTCTTC. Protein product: CSVDVRGSYNEQFF.

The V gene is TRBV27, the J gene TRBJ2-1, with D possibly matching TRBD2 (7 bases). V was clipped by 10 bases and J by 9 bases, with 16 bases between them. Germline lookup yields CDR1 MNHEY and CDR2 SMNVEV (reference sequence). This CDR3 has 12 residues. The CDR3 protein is CATVGGLGEQFF. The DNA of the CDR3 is TGTGCCACAGTCGGGGGGCTAGGTGAGCAGTTCTTC.